Below are 12 T cell receptor beta chains sequenced from a single sample in a study of blood T cell repertoires in COVID-19. Assay used: immunoSEQ multiplex PCR; TCRdb lists only in-frame clones, some missing. Counted here are roughly 380,000 clones, around 85% occurring once; the ten biggest clones make up approximately 3.7%. The specimen sequenced was peripheral blood. These receptors all come from a woman between 18 and 29 years old with acute or convalescent COVID-19.

A note on this clone: Other nucleotide sequences in the sample specify the same CDR3. The rearrangement uses TRBV5-1 and TRBJ2-5, with 10 bases identical to TRBD1. The CDR3 length is 15 residues. Germline V gene data show CDR1 as SGHRS and CDR2 as YFSETQ. J lost 4 bases, V lost 0 bases, and 3 bases had no gene match. The CDR3 here is CASSLGQGARETQYF. The CDR3, as DNA: TGCGCCAGCAGCTTGGGACAGGGGGCACGAGAGACCCAGTACTTC.

The chain has TRBV6-5 and TRBJ1-2, with 8 bases fitting TRBD1. There are 13 residues in the CDR3. The V gene's germline CDR1 is MNHEY and CDR2 SVGAGI. After removal of 4 bases from V and 8 bases from J, the junction contained 6 bases not matched to a gene. The CDR3 region is CASSSWTGWGYTF. The DNA of the CDR3 is TGTGCCAGCAGTTCATGGACAGGGTGGGGCTACACCTTC.

The V call is TRBV6-5, the J call TRBJ2-5; 9 nucleotides line up with TRBD1. Germline V CDR1 and CDR2: MNHEY, SVGAGI. The CDR3 is made up of 11 amino acids. V was clipped by 8 bases and J by 5 bases; unmatched bases: 0. CDR3 DNA: TGTGCCAGCGACAGGGGGGAGACCCAGTACTTC. Translated: CASDRGETQYF.

The gene calls are TRBV4-1 and TRBJ2-7; no definite D call. Trimming cost V 0 bases and J 4 bases, with 10 bases left between them. Germline lookup yields CDR1 MGHRA and CDR2 YSYEKL. This CDR3 is 14 amino acids long. The CDR3 sequence: CASSQERLRYEQYF. CDR3 coding DNA: TGCGCCAGCAGCCAAGAGCGGTTGCGATACGAGCAGTACTTC.

This chain links TRBV12-5 with TRBJ2-7, with 9 nucleotides matching TRBD1. V was clipped by 6 bases and J by 2 bases; unmatched bases: 5. From germline, CDR1 is LGHNT and CDR2 FRNRAP. CDR3 size: 14 residues. This CDR3 reads CASGPGTGTYEQYF. In DNA form, the CDR3 reads TGTGCTAGTGGCCCCGGGACAGGGACCTACGAGCAGTACTTC.

The J gene is TRBJ1-2, the V gene TRBV19, with D possibly matching TRBD1 (5 bases). Germline-derived CDR1 and CDR2 are LNHDA and SQIVND (reference sequence). CDR3 length: 13 amino acids. The ends were cut back, 5 bases at V and 8 bases at J, with 15 bases in the middle. The CDR3 protein is CASSVKGREGYTF. The CDR3 nucleotides read TGTGCCAGTAGTGTGAAGGGGCGCGAGGGCTACACCTTC. The whole variable domain, remainder taken from reference TRBV19 and TRBJ1-2, is DGGITQSPKYLFRKEGQNVTLSCEQNLNHDAMYWYRQDPGQGLRLIYYSQIVNDFQKGDIAEGYSVSREKKESFPLTVTSAQKNPTAFYLCASSVKGREGYTFGSGTRLTVV.

The rearrangement joins TRBV28 to TRBJ2-7; TRBD1 might be the D (5 bases). Germline V gene sequence: CDR1 MDHEN, CDR2 SYDVKM. V was pared by 6 bases and J by 3 bases, with 9 bases between. The CDR3 runs to 12 residues. The CDR3 DNA is TGTGCCAGCAGGGCGCAGGGCTACGAGCAGTACTTC. Its protein is CASRAQGYEQYF.

The J gene is TRBJ2-7, the V gene TRBV5-6; D is perhaps TRBD1 (6 bases). Between the trimmed V and J ends, which lost 2 bases and 3 bases, there was a span of 21 bases. The CDR3 extends over 17 amino acids. Germline assignment: CDR1 SGHDT and CDR2 YYEEEE. CDR3 region: CASSFYLGTNPIYEQYF. CDR3 DNA sequence: TGTGCCAGCAGCTTTTATTTAGGGACAAATCCTATCTACGAGCAGTACTTC.

The V and J genes are TRBV5-6 and TRBJ2-1; D might be TRBD2 (6 bases). Trimming shortened V by 5 bases and J by 10 bases, and 16 bases separated the two germline ends. Germline CDR1 is SGHDT and CDR2 is YYEEEE. The CDR3 sequence is 13 residues long. The DNA of the CDR3 is TGTGCCAGCAGTTTCGGGGGTCCCTGGGAGCAGTTCTTC. Its translation is CASSFGGPWEQFF.

This clone was seen a handful of times. V and J are TRBV9 and TRBJ1-2; unclear D gene. The germline gives CDR1 SGDLS, CDR2 YYNGEE. Between the trimmed V and J ends, which lost 7 bases and 0 bases, there was a span of 13 bases. This CDR3 has 14 amino acids. The CDR3 DNA sequence: TGTGCCAGCGCTACGGGGATTTCTAACTATGGCTACACCTTC. It specifies CASATGISNYGYTF. Variable domain in full (rest from reference TRBV9 and TRBJ1-2): DSGVTQTPKHLITATGQRVTLRCSPRSGDLSVYWYQQSLDQGLQFLIQYYNGEERAKGNILERFSAQQFPDLHSELNLSSLELGDSALYFCASATGISNYGYTFGSGTRLTVV.

This sequence joins TRBV5-1 and TRBJ2-3; the D gene is possibly TRBD2 (5 bases). Germline values: CDR1 SGHRS, CDR2 YFSETQ. Trimming removed 0 bases from V and 6 bases from J, with 14 bases in between. The CDR3 spans 15 residues. The CDR3 DNA reads as TGCGCCAGCAGCTTGGTGGAGGATTACAAGGATACGCAGTATTTT. It translates to CASSLVEDYKDTQYF.

This chain joins TRBV9 and TRBJ1-1; weak D call: TRBD1 (6 bases). The germline V gene has CDR1 SGDLS and CDR2 YYNGEE. Trimming removed 3 bases from V and 6 bases from J, with 12 bases in between. This CDR3 spans 13 amino acids. The CDR3, as DNA: TGTGCCAGCAGCGGCGGCAGGGGACCTGAAGCTTTCTTT. As protein: CASSGGRGPEAFF. The entire variable domain, with the rest obtained from reference TRBV9 and TRBJ1-1, is as follows: DSGVTQTPKHLITATGQRVTLRCSPRSGDLSVYWYQQSLDQGLQFLIQYYNGEERAKGNILERFSAQQFPDLHSELNLSSLELGDSALYFCASSGGRGPEAFFGQGTRLTVV.